The 15 T cell receptor beta chains below come from one sample, sequenced in a study of OX40 agonist ivuxolimab in advanced cancers. Data came from immunoSEQ multiplex PCR; TCRdb stores just in-frame clones and leaves some out. The data contain some 39,000 clones, roughly 84% of them singletons. This material consisted of CD4+ or CD8+ T cells sorted from blood, taken in a trial of the OX40 agonist ivuxolimab. These TCRs come from an adult with an advanced solid tumor such as melanoma, head and neck, liver or kidney cancer.

The chain has TRBV18 and TRBJ1-5, with TRBD1 matching 9 bases. V was clipped by 6 bases and J by 9 bases; unmatched bases: 9. The length of the CDR3 is 14 residues. Germline CDR1 reads KGHSH; CDR2 reads LQKENI. CDR3 sequence reads: CASSETGGSGPQHF. CDR3 coding DNA: TGTGCCAGCTCTGAGACAGGGGGATCCGGGCCCCAGCATTTT.

For the CDR3, the DNA is TGTGCCAGCAGCTTAGGGGGTCCCCTAGCGTATGGCTACACCTTC. Translated: CASSLGGPLAYGYTF. This rearrangement joins TRBV11-1 to TRBJ1-2; D unresolved. The length of the CDR3 is 15 residues. Trimming removed 1 base at V and 5 bases at J, with 14 bases between. Germline-derived CDR1 and CDR2 are SGHAT and FQDESV (reference sequence).

This chain connects TRBV7-9 to TRBJ1-4; D gene unclear. The V end lost 4 bases, the J end lost 4 bases, and 16 bases lay between the germline ends. This CDR3 is 16 amino acids long. Germline V gene sequence: CDR1 SEHNR, CDR2 FQNEAQ (reference sequence). CDR3 amino acids: CASSSRRAALNEKLFF. DNA of the CDR3: TGTGCCAGCAGCTCCCGCCGTGCAGCGCTTAATGAAAAACTGTTTTTT.

V and J are TRBV7-8 and TRBJ1-6; unclear D gene. The V gene's germline CDR1 is SGHVS and CDR2 FQNEAQ. The CDR3 runs to 13 residues. V gave up 7 bases and J gave up 10 bases, with 14 bases separating them. The CDR3 DNA follows: TGTGCCAGCAATAGTCGGGTAGAATCACCCCTCCACTTT. It is translated as CASNSRVESPLHF.

V usage is TRBV5-1 and J usage is TRBJ2-5; D remains ambiguous. The last part of the DNA fits TRBJ2-7 better; the J call may be wrong. Germline CDR1 and CDR2: SGHRS and YFSETQ. The CDR3 runs to 13 residues. This CDR3 is CASSLFGSYEQYF. In DNA form, the CDR3 reads TGCGCCAGCAGCTTGTTTGGTTCCTACGAGCAGTACTTC.

The rearrangement uses TRBV14 and TRBJ1-4, with TRBD1 matching over 9 bases. V lost 4 bases to trimming and J lost 8 bases; unmatched junction nucleotides: 11. From germline, CDR1 is SGHDN and CDR2 FVKESK. The length of the CDR3 is 16 residues. CDR3 loop: CASSRKTQGASEKLFF. The CDR3 DNA sequence: TGTGCCAGCAGCCGGAAAACACAGGGGGCAAGCGAAAAACTGTTTTTT.

The chain has TRBV21-1 and TRBJ1-2; whether TRBD1, the table's D call, matches the DNA was not checked. TRBV21-1 represents a pseudogene. This CDR3 is 14 amino acids long. Here the CDR3 reads CASSKDEGDYGYTF. CDR3 DNA sequence: TGTGCCAGCAGCAAAGATGAGGGGGACTATGGCTACACCTTC.

The genes are TRBV10-1 and TRBJ1-1; D is unresolved. The CDR3 consists of 14 residues. CDR1 is WNHNN, CDR2 SYGVQD, per germline (reference sequence). V was trimmed by 4 bases and J by 3 bases, leaving 12 bases between them. CDR3 nucleotide sequence: TGCGCCAGCAGTGTTAGAGGAAAGGACACTGAAGCTTTCTTT. Protein: CASSVRGKDTEAFF.

The CDR3 here is CASSYDIANTGELFF. CDR3 bases: TGTGCCAGCAGTTATGATATCGCGAACACCGGGGAGCTGTTTTTT. The chain employs TRBV6-5 and TRBJ2-2; D is unresolved. The CDR3 spans 15 residues. The germline gives CDR1 MNHEY, CDR2 SVGAGI. Trimming stripped 3 bases from V and 0 bases from J, with 8 bases between.

This clone was counted a single time. The chain uses TRBV7-8 and TRBJ2-7, with TRBD2 identical over 7 bases. Germline V gene sequence: CDR1 SGHVS, CDR2 FQNEAQ. The CDR3 has 14 residues. The junction had 11 bases not matched to a gene; V was cut back by 8 bases and J by 4 bases. The CDR3 protein is CASSLRGIPYEQYF. In DNA form, the CDR3 reads TGTGCCAGCTCCTTGCGGGGGATTCCTTACGAGCAGTACTTC.

The V call is TRBV19, the J call TRBJ2-1; D may be TRBD2 (7 bases). Germline CDR1 is LNHDA and CDR2 is SQIVND (reference sequence). Trimming shortened V by 3 bases and J by 4 bases, and 13 bases separated the two germline ends. This CDR3 region has 15 residues. For the CDR3, the DNA is TGTGCCAGTAGTATCGGGGGGCCTCGATACAATGAGCAGTTCTTC. It translates to CASSIGGPRYNEQFF.

The CDR3: CASSLTLGGGKDTQYF. The DNA for the CDR3 is TGTGCCAGCAGCTTAACTCTGGGAGGAGGGAAAGATACGCAGTATTTT. The chain carries TRBV7-3 and TRBJ2-3; D is possibly TRBD2 (6 bases). Germline lookup yields CDR1 SGHTA and CDR2 FQGTGA. This CDR3 region has 16 residues. V was clipped by 0 bases and J by 5 bases, with 15 bases between them.

This sequence joins TRBV30 and TRBJ1-1; 8 bases agree with TRBD1. The CDR3 length is 14 residues. Per germline, CDR1 GTSNPN and CDR2 SVGIG (reference sequence). Trimming removed 7 bases from V and 4 bases from J; junction bases left unmatched: 11. The CDR3, as DNA: TGTGCCTTGGAGGGACAGGCGGGAGTCACTGAAGCTTTCTTT. This sequence encodes CALEGQAGVTEAFF.

The J gene is TRBJ2-1, the V gene TRBV10-1; 9 bases are shared with TRBD1. The V and J ends lost 6 bases and 1 base, in that order; junction bases with no gene match: 4. The CDR3 has 15 amino acids. The germline V gene has CDR1 WNHNN and CDR2 SYGVQD (reference sequence). The CDR3 DNA reads TGCGCCAGCAGCCCGGGACAGGGTTCCTACAATGAGCAGTTCTTC. Protein sequence: CASSPGQGSYNEQFF.

The rearrangement joins TRBV5-4 to TRBJ2-2; 10 bases agree with TRBD2. CDR1 and CDR2 (germline): SGHNT, YYREEE (reference sequence). This CDR3 contains 14 residues. Trimming cost V 4 bases and J 7 bases; bases outside gene matches: 4. The CDR3 DNA follows: TGTGCCAGCAGCATTCTAGCGGGGGTCGGGGAGCTGTTTTTT. Amino acid sequence: CASSILAGVGELFF.